These 21 T cell receptor beta chains were all obtained from the same sample, sequenced in a study of regulatory T cells in long-lasting Graves disease (TCRdb year 2021). To prepare the library, multiplex PCR was applied. The instrument given in TCRdb is Illumina HiSeq 4000. iRepertoire HTBI primers and Arm-PCR amplification of CDR3 regions were used to construct TCR beta libraries. TCRdb reprocessed the public reads (quality trimming at Q25 with fastp, clone calling with MiXCR) and kept in-frame beta chains. Each record represents a unique CDR3 protein, reported with the most common genes and DNA among its rows. The sample records 320,000 or so distinct CDR3 sequences, 18% of which are singletons. The ten largest clones add up to about 36% of the sample. The sample's time point label, decoded: newly diagnosed GD, antithyroid drugs for less than 3 months. For both TCR sequencing and RNA sequencing, RNA was extracted from PBMCs in TRIzol.

The sample consisted of peripheral blood mononuclear cells (PBMCs), taken at new diagnosis, from a patient treated with antithyroid drugs. The receptors come from a female donor with Graves disease.

The chain uses TRBV12-3 or TRBV12-4 and TRBJ1-4; D is unclear. CDR3 size: 20 residues. Between the trimmed V and J ends, which lost 5 bases and 0 bases, there was a span of 25 bases. The CDR3 DNA reads as TGTGCCAGCAGTGCCTACCAGGTTCTCCCTTTGGGCTCAACTAATGAAAAACTGTTTTTT. It encodes CASSAYQVLPLGSTNEKLFF.

The chain uses TRBV14 and TRBJ1-4, with a weak D call TRBD1 (6 bases). V lost 0 bases and J lost 0, with 14 bases in between. Germline loops: CDR1 SGHDN, CDR2 FVKESK. CDR3 size: 18 residues. CDR3 in amino acids: CASSQDNAGGATNEKLFF. As DNA, the CDR3 is TGTGCCAGCAGCCAAGACAACGCGGGGGGCGCAACTAATGAAAAACTGTTTTTT.

This clonotype was observed a few times. V gene TRBV5-1 combines with J gene TRBJ2-2; 10 bases line up with TRBD2. CDR3 length equals 13 residues. Losses at the gene ends were 5 bases for V and 6 bases for J; bases not matched to a gene: 1. Looked up from germline, CDR1 is SGHRS and CDR2 is YFSETQ. CDR3 nucleotide sequence: TGCGCCAGCAGTAGCGGGGGGTCCGGGGAGCTGTTTTTT. The encoded protein is CASSSGGSGELFF.

This clonotype was detected ten times or more. This sequence joins TRBV19 and TRBJ2-7, with TRBD2 identical over 11 bases. V shed 6 bases and J 5 bases; nucleotides not matched to a gene: 9. The germline V gene encodes CDR1 LNHDA and CDR2 SQIVND (reference sequence). This CDR3 spans 15 amino acids. Here the CDR3 reads CASRPLAGGRDEQYF. The CDR3 bases are TGTGCCAGTAGACCCCTAGCGGGAGGACGGGACGAGCAGTACTTC.

This clonotype has at least ten counts. CDR3 loop: CASSLRTGLAGEETQYF. CDR3 in DNA: TGTGCCAGCAGTTTAAGGACGGGACTAGCGGGGGAAGAGACCCAGTACTTC. The V gene is TRBV28, the J gene TRBJ2-5; 14 positions agree with TRBD2. Trimming took 2 bases from V and 3 from J; bases not matched to a gene: 5. This CDR3 comprises 17 residues. In germline, CDR1 is MDHEN, CDR2 SYDVKM.

This clonotype was found a few times. The chain joins TRBV24-1 to TRBJ2-5, with D possibly matching TRBD2 (6 bases). Germline V gives CDR1 KGHDR, CDR2 SFDVKD. This CDR3 comprises 14 residues. V lost 3 bases to trimming and J lost 6 bases, with 13 bases between them. The DNA of the CDR3 is TGTGCCACCAGTGATGTGGGCGGGGCCCAGACCCAGTACTTC. Translating gives CATSDVGGAQTQYF.

This clonotype was seen ten or more times. The chain combines TRBV19 with TRBJ2-1, with 14 nucleotides matching TRBD2. Germline trimming cut 3 bases from V and 8 bases from J; bases unmatched to any gene: 3. The CDR3 is made up of 15 amino acids. Per germline, CDR1 LNHDA and CDR2 SQIVND (reference sequence). CDR3: CASSMTSGRAHEQFF. CDR3 nucleotides: TGTGCCAGTAGTATGACTAGCGGGAGGGCCCATGAGCAGTTCTTC.

This clonotype was recorded many times. The chain uses TRBV28 and TRBJ1-2; TRBD1 agrees at 8 bases. The CDR3 runs to 13 residues. V gave up 6 bases and J gave up 4 bases; unmatched junction bases: 4. CDR1 is MDHEN, CDR2 SYDVKM, per germline. As DNA, the CDR3 is TGTGCCAGCAGGAGGACAGGGCCCTATGGCTACACCTTC. This codes for CASRRTGPYGYTF.

The chain combines TRBV20-1 with TRBJ2-1; 8 bases align to TRBD2. The CDR3 runs to 16 residues. Trimming at V came to 0 bases and at J to 0 bases, leaving 4 bases not matched to a gene. Germline V CDR1 and CDR2: DFQATT, SNEGSKA (reference sequence). This chain's CDR3 is CSAREPSGFSYNEQFF. CDR3 DNA: TGCAGTGCTAGAGAACCTAGCGGGTTCTCCTACAATGAGCAGTTCTTC.

This clonotype appeared many times. The chain joins TRBV28 to TRBJ2-7; 9 bases agree with TRBD1. CDR3 length: 15 amino acids. Trimming at V came to 6 bases and at J to 2 bases, leaving 8 bases not matched to a gene. Per germline, CDR1 MDHEN and CDR2 SYDVKM. The CDR3 spells CASREQQGAAYEQYF. The CDR3, as DNA: TGTGCCAGCAGGGAGCAACAGGGGGCCGCCTACGAGCAGTACTTC.

This clonotype was seen repeatedly, ten times or more. The gene calls are TRBV7-9 and TRBJ2-1, with 10 bases fitting TRBD1. The V segment lost 3 bases and the J segment 7 bases; nucleotides outside the gene matches: 6. CDR1 is SEHNR and CDR2 is FQNEAQ in the germline V gene (reference sequence). The CDR3 spans 15 residues. The CDR3 sequence: CASSLGQGMRNEQFF. CDR3 DNA: TGTGCCAGCAGCTTGGGACAGGGGATGAGAAATGAGCAGTTCTTC.

This clonotype was counted only a few times. A single base separates this from a much larger clone, so it may be a read error. V gene TRBV5-1 combines with J gene TRBJ1-1; possible D gene TRBD1, 5 bases. The V gene's germline CDR1 is SGHRS and CDR2 YFSETQ. This CDR3 has 12 amino acids. As DNA, the CDR3 is TGCGCCAACAGCCCGCAGGGCACTGAAGCTTTCTTT. Translated, it gives CANSPQGTEAFF.

This chain links TRBV2 with TRBJ2-4, with 9 nucleotides matching TRBD2. Unmatched junction bases numbered 14, after V lost 7 bases and J lost 10 bases. The CDR3 runs to 15 residues. Germline CDR1 is SNHLY and CDR2 is FYNNEI. DNA of the CDR3: TGTGCCAGCAACGGACAGCCTAGCGGGGAGCTAATTCAGTACTTC. Translation gives CASNGQPSGELIQYF.

This clonotype was seen at least ten times. This chain connects TRBV12-3 or TRBV12-4 to TRBJ2-1, with TRBD2 as a possible D gene (6 bases). Between the trimmed V and J ends, which lost 8 bases and 3 bases, there was a span of 14 bases. The CDR3 runs 14 residues. The CDR3 bases are TGTGCCAGCGGTCGACTAGTAGACTACAATGAGCAGTTCTTC. Translated, it gives CASGRLVDYNEQFF.

This clonotype was seen many times. This chain links TRBV24-1 with TRBJ1-1, with 8 bases aligning to TRBD1. CDR1 KGHDR and CDR2 SFDVKD come from the germline V gene. V shed 7 bases and J 8 bases; nucleotides not matched to a gene: 2. This CDR3 comprises 11 residues. The DNA of the CDR3 is TGTGCCACCAGCTCAGGGGGCGAAGCTTTCTTT. Its translation: CATSSGGEAFF.

This clonotype was seen repeatedly, ten times or more. The chain combines TRBV20-1 with TRBJ2-7; tentative D call: TRBD2 (5 bases). This CDR3 is 13 amino acids long. In germline, CDR1 is DFQATT, CDR2 SNEGSKA (reference sequence). V lost 7 bases and J 0 bases, leaving 13 bases between the germline ends. The CDR3 DNA sequence: TGCAGTGTCGAAAACCGGGGCTCCTACGAGCAGTACTTC. Translating gives CSVENRGSYEQYF.

At least ten counts were recorded for this clonotype. V usage is TRBV11-2 and J usage is TRBJ1-6; the D is unclear. V dropped 5 bases and J dropped 7 bases, with 18 bases sitting between them. The CDR3 contains 16 residues. Germline lookup yields CDR1 SGHAT and CDR2 FQNNGV. In DNA, the CDR3 is TGTGCCAGCAGCGCCATCTATGGAAGAATCAATTCACCCCTCCACTTT. Protein sequence: CASSAIYGRINSPLHF.

This clonotype was detected ten times or more. The CDR3 nucleotides are TGTGCCAGCACCTCCTCGGGGAGCTACAATGAGCAGTTCTTC. Translated, it gives CASTSSGSYNEQFF. The V gene is TRBV12-3 or TRBV12-4, the J gene TRBJ2-1, with D tentatively TRBD2 (5 bases). The CDR3 spans 14 residues. V shed 7 bases and J shed 3 bases, with 13 bases lying between them.

This clonotype was counted many times. This sequence joins TRBV3-1 and TRBJ2-7; D might be TRBD1 or TRBD2, each matching 6 bases. The V end was cut by 6 bases, the J end by 6 bases, with 18 bases between. This CDR3 is built from 14 residues. CDR1 LGHDT and CDR2 YNNKEL come from the germline V gene (reference sequence). CDR3 coding DNA: TGTGCCAGCAGGGATTCTGGGGGGCGGAGCGAGCAGTACTTC. Protein: CASRDSGGRSEQYF.

This clonotype came up many times. The chain recombines TRBV12-3 or TRBV12-4 with TRBJ2-2, with 7 bases aligning to TRBD2. The CDR3 has 16 amino acids. V gave up 10 bases and J gave up 6 bases; unmatched junction bases: 17. As DNA, the CDR3 is TGTGCCACCCACCTTTATGGGGGAGGGCCCTCCGGGGAGCTGTTTTTT. Its protein product is CATHLYGGGPSGELFF.

This clonotype was counted at least ten times. This chain links TRBV2 with TRBJ2-7, with D unclear. This CDR3 spans 12 amino acids. Germline V gene lookup returns CDR1 SNHLY and CDR2 FYNNEI. V lost 2 bases and J 3 bases, leaving 5 bases between the germline ends. The CDR3 sequence is CASSEKIYEQYF. The CDR3 coding sequence is TGTGCCAGCAGTGAAAAAATCTACGAGCAGTACTTC. The full variable domain, in which reference TRBV2 and TRBJ2-7 provide the parts outside the CDR3, is EPEVTQTPSHQVTQMGQEVILRCVPISNHLYFYWYRQILGQKVEFLVSFYNNEISEKSEIFDDQFSVERPDGSNFTLKIRSTKLEDSAMYFCASSEKIYEQYFGPGTRLTVT.